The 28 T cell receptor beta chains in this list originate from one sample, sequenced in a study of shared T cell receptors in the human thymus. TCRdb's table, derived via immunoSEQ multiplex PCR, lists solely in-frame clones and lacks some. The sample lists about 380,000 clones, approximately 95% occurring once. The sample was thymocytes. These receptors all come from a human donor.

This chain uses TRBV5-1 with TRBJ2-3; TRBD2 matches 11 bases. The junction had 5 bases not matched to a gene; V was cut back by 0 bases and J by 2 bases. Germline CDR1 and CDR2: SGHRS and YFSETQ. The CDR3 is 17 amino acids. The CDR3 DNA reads TGCGCCAGCAGCTTGGCTACTAGCGGGGGATTCACAGATACGCAGTATTTT. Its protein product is CASSLATSGGFTDTQYF.

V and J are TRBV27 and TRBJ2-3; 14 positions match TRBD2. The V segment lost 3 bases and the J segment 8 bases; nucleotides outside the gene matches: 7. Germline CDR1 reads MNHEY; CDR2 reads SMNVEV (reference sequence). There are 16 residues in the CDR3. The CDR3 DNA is TGTGCCAGCAGTTTGACTAGCGGGAGGGCGGGGGGTACGCAGTATTTT. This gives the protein CASSLTSGRAGGTQYF.

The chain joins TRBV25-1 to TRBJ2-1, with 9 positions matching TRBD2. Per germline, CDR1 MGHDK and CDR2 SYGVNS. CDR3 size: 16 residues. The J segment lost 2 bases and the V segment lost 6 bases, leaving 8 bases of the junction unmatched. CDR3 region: CASSLRGRATYNEQFF. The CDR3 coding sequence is TGTGCCAGCAGCCTCCGCGGGAGGGCTACCTACAATGAGCAGTTCTTC.

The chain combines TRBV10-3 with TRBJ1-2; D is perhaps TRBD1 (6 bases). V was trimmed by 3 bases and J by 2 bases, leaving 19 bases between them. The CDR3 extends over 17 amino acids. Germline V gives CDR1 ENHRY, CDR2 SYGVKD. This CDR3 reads CAISEAPWTAVNYGYTF. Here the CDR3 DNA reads TGTGCCATCAGTGAAGCCCCCTGGACAGCAGTCAACTATGGCTACACCTTC.

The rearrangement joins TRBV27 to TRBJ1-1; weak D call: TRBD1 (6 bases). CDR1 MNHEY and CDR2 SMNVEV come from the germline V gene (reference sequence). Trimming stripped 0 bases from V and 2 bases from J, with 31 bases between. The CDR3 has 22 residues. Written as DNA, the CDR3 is TGTGCCAGCAGTTTATCGAAGCTTAGCAAGGGGTGGGAAACAGGGAGAAACACTGAAGCTTTCTTT. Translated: CASSLSKLSKGWETGRNTEAFF.

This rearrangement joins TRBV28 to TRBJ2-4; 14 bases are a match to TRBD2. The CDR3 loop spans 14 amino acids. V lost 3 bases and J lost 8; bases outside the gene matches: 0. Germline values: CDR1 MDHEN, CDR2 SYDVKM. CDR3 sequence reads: CASSLGLAGDIQYF. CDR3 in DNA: TGTGCCAGCAGTTTGGGACTAGCGGGAGACATTCAGTACTTC.

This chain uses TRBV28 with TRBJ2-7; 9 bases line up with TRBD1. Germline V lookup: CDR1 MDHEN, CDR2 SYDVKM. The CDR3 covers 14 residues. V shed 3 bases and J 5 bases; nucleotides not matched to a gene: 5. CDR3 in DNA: TGTGCCAGCAGTTTCCTGGGACAGGGAAACGAGCAGTACTTC. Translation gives CASSFLGQGNEQYF.

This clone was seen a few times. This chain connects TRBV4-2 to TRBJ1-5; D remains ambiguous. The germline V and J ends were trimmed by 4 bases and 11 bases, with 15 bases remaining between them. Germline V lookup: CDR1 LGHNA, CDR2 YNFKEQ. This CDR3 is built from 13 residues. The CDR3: CASSPLGGVAQHF. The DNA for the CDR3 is TGTGCCAGCAGCCCCTTAGGAGGTGTTGCCCAGCATTTT.

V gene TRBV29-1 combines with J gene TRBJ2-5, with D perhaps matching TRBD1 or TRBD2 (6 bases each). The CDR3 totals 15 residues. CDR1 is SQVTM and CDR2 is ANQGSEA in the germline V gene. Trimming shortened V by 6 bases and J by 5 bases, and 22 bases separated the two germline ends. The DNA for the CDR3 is TGCAGCGTCGGGGACGAGTGGGGGGCATCGGAGACCCAGTACTTC. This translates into CSVGDEWGASETQYF.

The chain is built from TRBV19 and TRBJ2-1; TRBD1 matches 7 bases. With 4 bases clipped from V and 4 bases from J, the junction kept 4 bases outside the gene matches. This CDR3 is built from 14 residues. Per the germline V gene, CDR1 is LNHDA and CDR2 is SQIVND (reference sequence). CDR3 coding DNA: TGTGCCAGTAGTAGCGACAGGGTTTACAATGAGCAGTTCTTC. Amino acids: CASSSDRVYNEQFF.

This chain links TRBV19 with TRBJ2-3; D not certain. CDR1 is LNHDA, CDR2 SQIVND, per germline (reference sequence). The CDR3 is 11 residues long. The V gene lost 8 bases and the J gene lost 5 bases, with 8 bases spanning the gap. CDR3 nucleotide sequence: TGTGCCAGTGGACGTGGAGATACGCAGTATTTT. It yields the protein CASGRGDTQYF.

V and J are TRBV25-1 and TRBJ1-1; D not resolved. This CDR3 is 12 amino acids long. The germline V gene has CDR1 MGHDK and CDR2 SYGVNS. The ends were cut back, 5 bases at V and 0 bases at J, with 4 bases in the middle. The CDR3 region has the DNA TGTGCCAGCAGTTTATTGAACACTGAAGCTTTCTTT. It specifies CASSLLNTEAFF.

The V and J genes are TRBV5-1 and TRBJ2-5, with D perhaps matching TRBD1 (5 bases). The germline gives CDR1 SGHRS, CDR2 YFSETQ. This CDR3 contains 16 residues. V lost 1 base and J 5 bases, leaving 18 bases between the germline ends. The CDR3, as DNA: TGCGCCAGCAGCTTGTCAGTAGGGGTAGCAGGGGAGACCCAGTACTTC. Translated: CASSLSVGVAGETQYF. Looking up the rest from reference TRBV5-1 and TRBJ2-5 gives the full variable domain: KAGVTQTPRYLIKTRGQQVTLSCSPISGHRSVSWYQQTPGQGLQFLFEYFSETQRNKGNFPGRFSGRQFSNSRSEMNVSTLELGDSALYLCASSLSVGVAGETQYFGPGTRLLVL.

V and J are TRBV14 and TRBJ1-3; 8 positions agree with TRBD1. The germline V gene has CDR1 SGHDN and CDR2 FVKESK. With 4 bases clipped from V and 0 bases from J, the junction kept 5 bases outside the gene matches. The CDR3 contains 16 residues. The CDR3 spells CASSLQGALSGNTIYF. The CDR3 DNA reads TGTGCCAGCAGCCTTCAGGGGGCCCTCTCTGGAAACACCATATATTTT. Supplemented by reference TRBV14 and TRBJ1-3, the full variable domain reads EAGVTQFPSHSVIEKGQTVTLRCDPISGHDNLYWYRRVMGKEIKFLLHFVKESKQDESGMPNNRFLAERTGGTYSTLKVQPAELEDSGVYFCASSLQGALSGNTIYFGEGSWLTVV.

In DNA form, the CDR3 reads TGCGCCAGCAGCTTGGCACGGGACGACACAGATACGCAGTATTTT. As protein: CASSLARDDTDTQYF. The chain carries TRBV5-1 and TRBJ2-3; D could derive from TRBD1 or TRBD2 (5 bases each). The CDR3 is 15 residues long. Trimming removed 0 bases at V and 2 bases at J, with 10 bases between. The germline V gene encodes CDR1 SGHRS and CDR2 YFSETQ.

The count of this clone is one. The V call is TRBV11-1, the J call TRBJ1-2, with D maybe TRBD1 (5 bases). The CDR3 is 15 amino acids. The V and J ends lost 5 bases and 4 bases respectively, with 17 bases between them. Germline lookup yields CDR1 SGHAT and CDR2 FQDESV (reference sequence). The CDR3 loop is CASSVQRGESYGYTF. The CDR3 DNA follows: TGTGCCAGCAGCGTCCAGAGGGGCGAGTCCTATGGCTACACCTTC.

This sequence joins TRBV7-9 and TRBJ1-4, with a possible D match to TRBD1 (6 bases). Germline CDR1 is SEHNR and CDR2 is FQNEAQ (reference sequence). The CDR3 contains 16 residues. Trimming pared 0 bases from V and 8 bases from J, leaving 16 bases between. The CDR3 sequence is CASSLAFGQGLEKLFF. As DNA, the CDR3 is TGTGCCAGCAGCTTAGCGTTCGGGCAGGGGCTAGAAAAACTGTTTTTT.

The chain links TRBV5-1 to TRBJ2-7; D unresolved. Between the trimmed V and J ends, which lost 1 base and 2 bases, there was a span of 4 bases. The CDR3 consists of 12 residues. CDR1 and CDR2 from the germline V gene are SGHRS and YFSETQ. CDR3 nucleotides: TGCGCCAGCAGCTTGCCCACCTACGAGCAGTACTTC. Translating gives CASSLPTYEQYF. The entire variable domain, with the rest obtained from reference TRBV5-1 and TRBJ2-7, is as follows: KAGVTQTPRYLIKTRGQQVTLSCSPISGHRSVSWYQQTPGQGLQFLFEYFSETQRNKGNFPGRFSGRQFSNSRSEMNVSTLELGDSALYLCASSLPTYEQYFGPGTRLTVT.

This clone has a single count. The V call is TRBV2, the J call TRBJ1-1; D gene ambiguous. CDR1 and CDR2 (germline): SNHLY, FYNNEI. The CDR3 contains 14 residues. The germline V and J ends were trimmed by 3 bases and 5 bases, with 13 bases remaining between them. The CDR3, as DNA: TGTGCCAGCAGTGAGGTGGGGATTAGGACTGAAGCTTTCTTT. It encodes CASSEVGIRTEAFF.

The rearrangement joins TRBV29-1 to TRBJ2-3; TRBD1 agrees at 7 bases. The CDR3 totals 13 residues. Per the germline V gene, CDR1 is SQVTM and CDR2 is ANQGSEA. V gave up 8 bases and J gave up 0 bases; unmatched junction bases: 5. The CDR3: CSLGTASTDTQYF. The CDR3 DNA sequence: TGCAGCTTAGGGACAGCTAGCACAGATACGCAGTATTTT.

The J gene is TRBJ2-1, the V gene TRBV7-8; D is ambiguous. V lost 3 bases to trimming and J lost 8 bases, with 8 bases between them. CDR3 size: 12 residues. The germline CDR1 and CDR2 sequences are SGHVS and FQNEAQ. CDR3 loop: CASSFPVDEQFF. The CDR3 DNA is TGTGCCAGCAGCTTCCCGGTTGATGAGCAGTTCTTC.

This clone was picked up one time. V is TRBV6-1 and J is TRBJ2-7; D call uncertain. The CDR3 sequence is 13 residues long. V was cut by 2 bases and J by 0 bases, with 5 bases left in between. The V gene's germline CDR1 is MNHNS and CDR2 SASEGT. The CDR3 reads CASSEPSSYEQYF. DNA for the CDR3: TGTGCCAGCAGTGAACCGAGCTCCTACGAGCAGTACTTC.

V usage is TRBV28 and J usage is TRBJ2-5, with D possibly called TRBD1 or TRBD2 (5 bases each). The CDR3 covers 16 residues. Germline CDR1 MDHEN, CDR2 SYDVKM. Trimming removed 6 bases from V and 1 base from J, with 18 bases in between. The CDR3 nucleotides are TGTGCCAGCAGGACTTGGGACGTTTCTTCCCAAGAGACCCAGTACTTC. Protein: CASRTWDVSSQETQYF.

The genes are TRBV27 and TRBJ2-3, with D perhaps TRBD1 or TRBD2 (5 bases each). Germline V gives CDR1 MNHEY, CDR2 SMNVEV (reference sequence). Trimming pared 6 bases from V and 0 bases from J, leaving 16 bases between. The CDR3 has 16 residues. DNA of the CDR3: TGTGCCAGCAGCTTAACCGGGACGACTAGCACAGATACGCAGTATTTT. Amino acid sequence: CASSLTGTTSTDTQYF.

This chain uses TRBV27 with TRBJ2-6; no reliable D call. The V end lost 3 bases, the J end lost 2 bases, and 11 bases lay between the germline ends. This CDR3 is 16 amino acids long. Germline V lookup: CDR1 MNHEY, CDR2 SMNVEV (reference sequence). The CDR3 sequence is CASSLSESPGANVLTF. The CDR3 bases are TGTGCCAGCAGTTTGTCGGAGTCTCCTGGGGCCAACGTCCTGACTTTC.

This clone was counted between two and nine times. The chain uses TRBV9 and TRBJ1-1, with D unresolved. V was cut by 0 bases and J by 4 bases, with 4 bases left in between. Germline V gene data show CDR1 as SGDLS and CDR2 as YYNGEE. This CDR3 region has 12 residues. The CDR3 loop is CASSVEGTEAFF. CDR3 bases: TGTGCCAGCAGCGTAGAGGGCACTGAAGCTTTCTTT. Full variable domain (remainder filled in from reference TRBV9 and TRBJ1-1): DSGVTQTPKHLITATGQRVTLRCSPRSGDLSVYWYQQSLDQGLQFLIQYYNGEERAKGNILERFSAQQFPDLHSELNLSSLELGDSALYFCASSVEGTEAFFGQGTRLTVV.

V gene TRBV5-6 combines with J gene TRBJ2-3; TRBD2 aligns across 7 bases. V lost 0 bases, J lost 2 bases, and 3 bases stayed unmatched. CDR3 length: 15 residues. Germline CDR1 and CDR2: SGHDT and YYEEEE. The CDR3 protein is CASSLAGLTTDTQYF. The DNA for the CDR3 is TGTGCCAGCAGCTTGGCGGGACTAACCACAGATACGCAGTATTTT.

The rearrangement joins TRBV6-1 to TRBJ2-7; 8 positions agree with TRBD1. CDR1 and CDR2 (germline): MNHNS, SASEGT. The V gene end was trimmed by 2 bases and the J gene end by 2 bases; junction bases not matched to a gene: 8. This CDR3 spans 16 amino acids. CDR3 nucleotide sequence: TGTGCCAGCAGTGAAAACTTACGGACAGGGCCCTACGAGCAGTACTTC. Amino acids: CASSENLRTGPYEQYF.